This T cell receptor beta chain was found in a study of blood T cell repertoires in COVID-19. On the study more broadly: Material from acute and convalescent COVID-19 was sourced from the United States, Italy and Spain.

Original data processing: Counts of nucleated cells, estimated from reference gene primer amplification, were obtained. Assay: immunoSEQ multiplex PCR; the TCRdb copy retains only in-frame clones and omits some. The DNA was the basis for D and trimming; V, J and clone size are from that table. The sample records some 150,000 clones, about 82% being singletons. The ends were cut back, 8 bases at V and 0 bases at J, with 14 bases in the middle. The CDR3 consists of 15 residues. Germline-derived CDR1 and CDR2 are LGHNA and YNFKEQ. Participants had their cohort set by participant-reported clinical history.

The chain joins TRBV4-2 to TRBJ2-1, with D possibly being TRBD2 (6 bases). Sequencing was done on a sample of PBMCs or T cells enriched from blood (not recorded which). This TCR came from a woman aged 40 to 49 who had recovered from COVID-19. CDR3 residues: CASGDSQSSYNEQFF. The CDR3 DNA reads as TGTGCCAGCGGGGACTCTCAGAGCTCCTACAATGAGCAGTTCTTC.